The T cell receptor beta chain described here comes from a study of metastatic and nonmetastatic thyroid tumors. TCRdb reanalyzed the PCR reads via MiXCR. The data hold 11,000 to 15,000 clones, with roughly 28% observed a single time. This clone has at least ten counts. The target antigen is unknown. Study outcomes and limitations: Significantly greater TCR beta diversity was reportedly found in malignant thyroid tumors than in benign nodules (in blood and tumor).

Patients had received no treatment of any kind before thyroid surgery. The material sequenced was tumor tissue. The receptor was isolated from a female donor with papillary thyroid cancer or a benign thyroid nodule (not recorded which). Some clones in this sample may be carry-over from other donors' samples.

The CDR3 region has the DNA TGTGCCAGCAGCTCGACAGGACCGACAGATACGCAGTATTTT. Protein product: CASSSTGPTDTQYF. The V gene is TRBV5-4, the J gene TRBJ2-3; TRBD1 is a possible D gene (6 bases). The CDR3 consists of 14 residues. V was trimmed by 3 bases and J by 3 bases, leaving 11 bases between them. Looked up from germline, CDR1 is SGHNT and CDR2 is YYREEE (reference sequence).